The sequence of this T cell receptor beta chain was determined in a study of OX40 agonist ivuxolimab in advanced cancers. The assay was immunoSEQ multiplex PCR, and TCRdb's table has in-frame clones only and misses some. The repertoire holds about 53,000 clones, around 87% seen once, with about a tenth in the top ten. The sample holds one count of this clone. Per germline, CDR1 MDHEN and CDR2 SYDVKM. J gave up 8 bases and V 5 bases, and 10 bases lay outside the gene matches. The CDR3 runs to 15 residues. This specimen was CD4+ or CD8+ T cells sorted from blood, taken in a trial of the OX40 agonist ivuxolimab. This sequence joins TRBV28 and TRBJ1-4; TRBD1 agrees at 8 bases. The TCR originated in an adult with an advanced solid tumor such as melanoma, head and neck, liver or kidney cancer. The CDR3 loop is CASSATTGAHEKLFF. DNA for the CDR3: TGTGCCAGCAGTGCGACGACAGGGGCGCACGAAAAACTGTTTTTT.